Presented here are 7 T cell receptor beta chains from one specimen sequenced in a study of regulatory T cells in long-lasting Graves disease. Time point specified: newly diagnosed GD, antithyroid drugs for less than 3 months. The TCR library was prepared using RNA isolated from PBMCs. HTBI primers from iRepertoire and Arm-PCR of CDR3 regions yielded the TCR beta libraries. TCRdb reprocessed the multiplex PCR reads with MiXCR, giving one entry per CDR3 protein. The table shows just over 600,000 distinct CDR3 sequences, with 16% occurring only once. Separately, the same data were catalogued under a study of T cells in Graves' hyperthyroidism and ophthalmopathy.

Sequenced material: peripheral blood mononuclear cells (PBMCs), taken at new diagnosis, from a patient treated with antithyroid drugs. Every receptor here comes from a young woman with Graves disease.

The chain uses TRBV6-4 and TRBJ2-5; 12 bases match TRBD2. Germline CDR1 reads MRHNA; CDR2 reads SNTAGT. The CDR3 contains 15 residues. Trimming took 6 bases from V and 9 from J; bases not matched to a gene: 11. The CDR3 DNA sequence: TGTGCCAGCAGCGAAAATGGACTAGCGGGAACGGCCCAGTACTTC. Encoded protein: CASSENGLAGTAQYF.

This clonotype was counted ten times or more. This rearrangement joins TRBV30 to TRBJ1-1; D not resolved. Germline V lookup: CDR1 GTSNPN, CDR2 SVGIG (reference sequence). Trimming took off 1 base at V and 3 bases at J, with 18 bases between the two ends. This CDR3 is built from 16 residues. In DNA, the CDR3 is TGTGCCTGGAGTGCCCGTAGTGAGACTCTCGACACTGAAGCTTTCTTT. Protein: CAWSARSETLDTEAFF.

This clonotype was counted at least ten times. The J gene is TRBJ2-5, the V gene TRBV9, with no clear D. V lost 4 bases, J lost 1 base, and 11 bases lay in between. The germline gives CDR1 SGDLS, CDR2 YYNGEE. This CDR3 contains 14 residues. CDR3 coding DNA: TGTGCCAGCAGCCCCGCTAGTGGCCAAGAGACCCAGTACTTC. Translating it yields CASSPASGQETQYF.

This clonotype was detected many times. This chain links TRBV28 with TRBJ1-1; 10 nucleotides match TRBD1. The junction had 24 bases not matched to a gene; V was cut back by 6 bases and J by 2 bases. The length of the CDR3 is 21 residues. Germline loops: CDR1 MDHEN, CDR2 SYDVKM. In DNA form, the CDR3 reads TGTGCCAGCAGCCAAATAACGACAGGGGGCCGATTCTTAGGACGTAACACTGAAGCTTTCTTT. Residues: CASSQITTGGRFLGRNTEAFF.

This clonotype was seen ten or more times. The CDR3: CASWDNTEAFF. CDR3 in DNA: TGTGCCAGTTGGGATAACACTGAAGCTTTCTTT. The chain has TRBV19 and TRBJ1-1; no firm D call. This CDR3 is 11 amino acids long. The germline gives CDR1 LNHDA, CDR2 SQIVND (reference sequence). Trimming took 8 bases from V and 2 from J, leaving 6 bases between them.

This clonotype was observed at least ten times. This rearrangement joins TRBV11-2 to TRBJ2-5; D gene uncertain. V dropped 0 bases and J dropped 1 base, with 12 bases sitting between them. This CDR3 has 16 amino acids. Looked up from germline, CDR1 is SGHAT and CDR2 is FQNNGV. The CDR3 reads CASSLDPWSAQETQYF. The CDR3 DNA follows: TGTGCCAGCAGCTTAGATCCCTGGAGCGCCCAAGAGACCCAGTACTTC.

This clonotype was recorded at least ten times. This chain connects TRBV12-3 or TRBV12-4 to TRBJ1-4, with unresolved D. V gave up 3 bases and J gave up 5 bases, with 10 bases separating them. CDR3 length equals 14 residues. The CDR3 here is CASSFESLNEKLFF. CDR3 DNA: TGTGCCAGCAGTTTTGAGAGTTTGAATGAAAAACTGTTTTTT.